Listed below are T cell receptor beta chains from one sample, sequenced in a study of vaccination and CD4 T cells after COVID-19. A single record per CDR3 protein comes from TCRdb applying MiXCR to the PCR reads. The sample lists under 20,000 distinct CDR3 sequences, 43% seen once, with over 6% in the top ten. Their cognate antigens are unknown. The sample was CD4+ T cells from blood, cultured in vitro, taken after SARS-CoV-2 vaccination. The receptors stem from a human donor who had recovered from COVID-19. CDR3s include the opening cysteine and the closing phenylalanine or tryptophan. D genes are given only for firm matches. Some rows have no size entry. The others give once, few or many, or a class for an expanded clone.

d_call j_call v_call clone_size cdr3_nt cdr3_aa
. TRBJ2-7 TRBV12-3/TRBV12-4 once TGTGCCAGCAGTTTTGGGGGTGGTGGGGAACTGGGCGAGCAGTACTTC CASSFGGGGELGEQYF
TRBD2 TRBJ2-3 TRBV28 . TGTGCCAGCAGTTGGGGACTAGCGGGAGACGGCGGCGATACGCAGTATTTT CASSWGLAGDGGDTQYF
TRBD1 TRBJ1-2 TRBV20-1 . TGCAGTGCTAGCGACAGGGGGCGCTTTGGCTACACCTTC CSASDRGRFGYTF
. TRBJ2-1 TRBV12-3/TRBV12-4 once TGTGCCCAGGGCGGAAACTCCTACAATGAGCAGTTCTTC CAQGGNSYNEQFF
TRBD1 TRBJ1-1 TRBV2 . TGTGCCAGCAGGTCCGGGACAGGACTCATGAACACTGAAGCTTTCTTT CASRSGTGLMNTEAFF
TRBD1 TRBJ2-5 TRBV24-1 . TGTGCCACCAGTGAACGTGGGACAGGTCAAGAGACCCAGTACTTC CATSERGTGQETQYF
. TRBJ1-4 TRBV6-1 . TGTGCCAGCAGGAGAAGCCCGTCAACTAATGAAAAACTGTTTTTT CASRRSPSTNEKLFF
. TRBJ2-7 TRBV7-9 . TGTGCCAGCAGCCCTGGGGGGACCTTCGAGCAGTACTTC CASSPGGTFEQYF
. TRBJ2-1 TRBV19 few TGTGCCAGTAGTATTGTTTTAGGGCAGCTGAGCTCCTACAATGAGCAGTTCTTC CASSIVLGQLSSYNEQFF
. TRBJ1-4 TRBV28 few TGTGCCAGCAGTTCCGGGACGCAGAATGAAAAACTGTTTTTT CASSSGTQNEKLFF
. TRBJ1-5 TRBV20-1 once TGCAGTGCTAGAGCCCTAGCGGGGGGTCAGCCGGAGCATTTT CSARALAGGQPEHF
TRBD1 TRBJ1-2 TRBV12-3/TRBV12-4 . TGTGCCAGCATTCCGGACAGGGGAGGGGGCTACACCTTC CASIPDRGGGYTF
. TRBJ2-1 TRBV6-1 . TGTGCCAGCAGTGACACCGGGACTGGTGCCTACAATGAGCAGTTCTTC CASSDTGTGAYNEQFF
. TRBJ1-4 TRBV7-2 . TGTGCCAGCAGCTTAATCCCGGGGGGAAGCAGTGAAAAACTGTTTTTT CASSLIPGGSSEKLFF
. TRBJ1-6 TRBV20-1 . TGCAGTGCCCCCGACCGCGGGAGTAATTCACCCCTCCACTTT CSAPDRGSNSPLHF
. TRBJ1-3 TRBV6-5 few TGTGCCAGCAGTTCGACAGGTGGAAACACCATATATTTT CASSSTGGNTIYF
. TRBJ2-5 TRBV18 few TGTGCCAGCTCGCCCAACGAGGCTCGCGGGACCCAGTACTTC CASSPNEARGTQYF
. TRBJ2-1 TRBV24-1 . TGTGCCACCCAGAACGTGCCGGGGCGGCAGGACTCCAATGAGCAGTTCTTC CATQNVPGRQDSNEQFF
TRBD2 TRBJ2-1 TRBV20-1 . TGCAGTGCTAGACCAAGAACTAGCGGTACTCTTGATAATGAGCAGTTCTTC CSARPRTSGTLDNEQFF
TRBD2 TRBJ2-4 TRBV20-1 . TGCAGTGCTAGGTTAGCGGGAGGGAGCAAAAACATTCAGTACTTC CSARLAGGSKNIQYF
TRBD1 TRBJ2-1 TRBV20-1 few TGCAGTGCTAGAGATTGGGGGACAGGGACCCCCAATGAGCAGTTCTTC CSARDWGTGTPNEQFF
. TRBJ2-3 TRBV20-1 . TGCAGTGCTAACCCTCCCAGAGTACGCCTCGGAGGCACAGATACGCAGTATTTT CSANPPRVRLGGTDTQYF
. TRBJ1-5 TRBV24-1 . TGTGCCACCAGTGATTCCTCCAATAGCAATCAGCCCCAGCATTTT CATSDSSNSNQPQHF
TRBD2 TRBJ2-5 TRBV11-1 . TGTGCCAGCAGCTTAGGCGGGGGGGAGCAAGAGACCCAGTACTTC CASSLGGGEQETQYF
TRBD1 TRBJ2-7 TRBV20-1 few TGCAGTGCATCAGGGGACAGATCCTCCTACGAGCAGTACTTC CSASGDRSSYEQYF
TRBD2 TRBJ2-3 TRBV5-1 . TGCGCCAGCAGCTTGGGAACTAGCGGGAGCGGAGATACGCAGTATTTT CASSLGTSGSGDTQYF
TRBD1 TRBJ1-5 TRBV4-3 . TGCGCCAGCAGCCCTCGACAGGGGGATCAGCCCCAGCATTTT CASSPRQGDQPQHF
. TRBJ2-5 TRBV7-9 few TGTGCCAGCAGCCCCCCCGCTCAAGAGACCCAGTACTTC CASSPPAQETQYF
. TRBJ1-1 TRBV7-9 few TGTGCCAGCAGGTCCCGGGGAGATAGGAACACTGAAGCTTTCTTT CASRSRGDRNTEAFF
TRBD2 TRBJ2-2 TRBV11-2 . TGTGCCAGCAGCTTAGATCGTCAGCGGGGCCAGTTCGCGAACACCGGGGAGCTGTTTTTT CASSLDRQRGQFANTGELFF
. TRBJ1-1 TRBV19 . TGTGCCAGTAGTATCCAGGGGATCCAAGCTTTCTTT CASSIQGIQAFF
. TRBJ1-1 TRBV28 . TGTGCCAGCAGTTTTGTGGGACAGAACACTGAAGCTTTCTTT CASSFVGQNTEAFF
. TRBJ2-2 TRBV2 . TGTGCCAGCAGTGGGACTATAAACACCGGGGAGCTGTTTTTT CASSGTINTGELFF
. TRBJ1-1 TRBV7-6 . TGTGCCAGCAGCTTAGAGGCAGGGACGAACACTGAAGCTTTCTTT CASSLEAGTNTEAFF
. TRBJ1-2 TRBV2 . TGTGCCAGCAGTGTCAGGGATGGCTACACCTTC CASSVRDGYTF
. TRBJ1-6 TRBV7-2 few TGTGCCAGCAGCTTATTAGGGTCAAATTCACCCCTCCACTTT CASSLLGSNSPLHF
. TRBJ2-3 TRBV6-1 . TGTGCCAGCAAGTATCCAGAAAAAGATACGCAGTATTTT CASKYPEKDTQYF
. TRBJ1-2 TRBV7-2 few TGTGCCAGCAGCTTACAACGCTATGGCTACACCTTC CASSLQRYGYTF
. TRBJ2-3 TRBV20-1 . TGCAGTGCTAGACCGACCCCCAGCGCGCAGTATTTT CSARPTPSAQYF
. TRBJ1-1 TRBV2 . TGTGCCAGCAGCCAAAACCTGGGTCCAGGCAACACTGAAGCTTTCTTT CASSQNLGPGNTEAFF
. TRBJ1-5 TRBV20-1 few TGCAGTGCTAGAGGGACAGCCTGGCGGCATCAGCCCCAGCATTTT CSARGTAWRHQPQHF